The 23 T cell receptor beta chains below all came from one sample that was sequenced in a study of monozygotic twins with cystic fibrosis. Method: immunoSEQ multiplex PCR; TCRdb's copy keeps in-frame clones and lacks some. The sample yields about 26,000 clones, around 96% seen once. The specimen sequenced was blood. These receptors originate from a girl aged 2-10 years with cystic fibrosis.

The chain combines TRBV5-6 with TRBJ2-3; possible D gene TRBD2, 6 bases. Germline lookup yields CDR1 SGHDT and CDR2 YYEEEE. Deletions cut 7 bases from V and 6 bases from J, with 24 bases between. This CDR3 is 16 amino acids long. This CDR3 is CASREGAKIRGDTQYF. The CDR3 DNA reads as TGTGCCAGCCGGGAAGGCGCGAAAATTCGGGGGGATACGCAGTATTTT.

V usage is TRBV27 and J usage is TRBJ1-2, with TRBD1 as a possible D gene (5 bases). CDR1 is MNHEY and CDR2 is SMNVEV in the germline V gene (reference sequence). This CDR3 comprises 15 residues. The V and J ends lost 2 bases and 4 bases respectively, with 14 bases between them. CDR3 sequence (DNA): TGTGCCAGCAGTTTAGGGACCCCTGGAGTCTATGGCTACACCTTC. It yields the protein CASSLGTPGVYGYTF.

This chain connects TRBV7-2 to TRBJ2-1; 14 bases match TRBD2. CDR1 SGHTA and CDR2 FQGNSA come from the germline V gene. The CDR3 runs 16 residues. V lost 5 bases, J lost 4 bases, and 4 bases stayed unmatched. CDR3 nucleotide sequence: TGTGCCAGCAGCCAGGGACTAGCGGGAGCTTACAATGAGCAGTTCTTC. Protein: CASSQGLAGAYNEQFF.

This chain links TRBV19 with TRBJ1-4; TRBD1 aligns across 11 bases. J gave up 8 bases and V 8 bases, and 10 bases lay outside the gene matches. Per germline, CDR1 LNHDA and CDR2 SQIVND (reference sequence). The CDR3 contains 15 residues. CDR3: CASRRDRGGLEKLFF. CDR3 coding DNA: TGTGCCAGTCGTCGGGACAGGGGGGGACTGGAAAAACTGTTTTTT. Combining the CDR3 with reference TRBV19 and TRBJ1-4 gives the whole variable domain DGGITQSPKYLFRKEGQNVTLSCEQNLNHDAMYWYRQDPGQGLRLIYYSQIVNDFQKGDIAEGYSVSREKKESFPLTVTSAQKNPTAFYLCASRRDRGGLEKLFFGSGTQLSVL.

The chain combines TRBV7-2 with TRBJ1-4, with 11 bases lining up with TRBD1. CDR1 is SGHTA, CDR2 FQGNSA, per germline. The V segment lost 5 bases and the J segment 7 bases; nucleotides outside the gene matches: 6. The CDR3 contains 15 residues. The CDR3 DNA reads TGTGCCAGCAGCCGGGACAGGGGGTTTAGTGAAAAACTGTTTTTT. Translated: CASSRDRGFSEKLFF.

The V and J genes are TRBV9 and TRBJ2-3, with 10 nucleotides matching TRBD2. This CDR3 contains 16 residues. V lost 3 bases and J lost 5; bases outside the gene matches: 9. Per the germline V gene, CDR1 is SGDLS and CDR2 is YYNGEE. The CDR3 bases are TGTGCCAGCAGCGCCCAAGCGGGAGGGGTAATAGATACGCAGTATTTT. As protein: CASSAQAGGVIDTQYF.

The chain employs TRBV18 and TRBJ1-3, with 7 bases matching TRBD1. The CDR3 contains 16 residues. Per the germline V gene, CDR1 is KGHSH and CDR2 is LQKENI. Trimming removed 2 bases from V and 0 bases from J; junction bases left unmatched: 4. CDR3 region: CASSPTGVDSGNTIYF. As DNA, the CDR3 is TGTGCCAGCTCACCAACAGGGGTGGACTCTGGAAACACCATATATTTT.

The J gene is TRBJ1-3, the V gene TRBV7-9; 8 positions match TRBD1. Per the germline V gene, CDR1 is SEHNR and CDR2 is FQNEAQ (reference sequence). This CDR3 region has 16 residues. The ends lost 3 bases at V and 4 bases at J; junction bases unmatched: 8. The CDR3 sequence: CASSFTSSGGGNTIYF. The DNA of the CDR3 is TGTGCCAGCAGCTTCACGTCTTCAGGGGGCGGAAACACCATATATTTT.

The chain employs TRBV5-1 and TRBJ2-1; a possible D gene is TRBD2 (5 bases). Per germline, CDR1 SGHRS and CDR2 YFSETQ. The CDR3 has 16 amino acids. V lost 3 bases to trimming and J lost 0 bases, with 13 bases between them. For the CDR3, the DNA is TGCGCCAGCAGCTCTAGTGGAGGAACCTCCTACAATGAGCAGTTCTTC. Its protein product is CASSSSGGTSYNEQFF.

DNA of the CDR3: TGTGCCAGCAGTGCTACGTTCGAGCAGTACTTC. Protein product: CASSATFEQYF. The chain carries TRBV6-6 and TRBJ2-7; D gene ambiguous. Germline V CDR1 and CDR2: MNHNY, SVGAGI (reference sequence). The CDR3 loop spans 11 amino acids. V lost 5 bases and J 6 bases, leaving 8 bases between the germline ends.

The CDR3 reads CASSQDQKGASYEQYF. CDR3 DNA: TGTGCCAGCAGCCAAGATCAAAAGGGGGCCTCCTACGAGCAGTACTTC. This chain joins TRBV14 and TRBJ2-7; the match to TRBD1 covers 7 bases. V lost 0 bases to trimming and J lost 0 bases; unmatched junction nucleotides: 5. Germline CDR1 reads SGHDN; CDR2 reads FVKESK. This CDR3 region has 16 residues.

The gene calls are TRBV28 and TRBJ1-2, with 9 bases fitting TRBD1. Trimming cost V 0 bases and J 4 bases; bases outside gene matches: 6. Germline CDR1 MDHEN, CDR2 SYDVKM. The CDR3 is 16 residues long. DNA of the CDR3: TGTGCCAGCAGTTTATGGGTGGGACAGGGCCCCTATGGCTACACCTTC. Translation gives CASSLWVGQGPYGYTF.

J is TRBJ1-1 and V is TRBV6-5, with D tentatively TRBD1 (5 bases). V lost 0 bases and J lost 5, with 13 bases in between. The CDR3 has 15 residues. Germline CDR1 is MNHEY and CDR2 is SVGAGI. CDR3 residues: CASSYSSPGLTEAFF. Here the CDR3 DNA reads TGTGCCAGCAGTTACTCGTCCCCGGGGCTGACTGAAGCTTTCTTT.

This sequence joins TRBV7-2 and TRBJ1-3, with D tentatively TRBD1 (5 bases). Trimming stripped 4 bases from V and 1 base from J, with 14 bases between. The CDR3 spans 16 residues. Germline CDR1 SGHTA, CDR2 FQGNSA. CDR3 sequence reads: CASSSGRGESGNTIYF. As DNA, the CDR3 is TGTGCCAGCAGCTCCGGGCGGGGCGAGTCTGGAAACACCATATATTTT.

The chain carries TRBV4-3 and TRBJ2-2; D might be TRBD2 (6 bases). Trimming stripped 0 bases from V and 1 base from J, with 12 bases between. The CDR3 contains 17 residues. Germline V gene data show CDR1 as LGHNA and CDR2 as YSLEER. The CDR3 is CASSQEVPGLNTGELFF. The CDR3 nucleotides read TGCGCCAGCAGCCAAGAAGTGCCGGGACTGAACACCGGGGAGCTGTTTTTT.

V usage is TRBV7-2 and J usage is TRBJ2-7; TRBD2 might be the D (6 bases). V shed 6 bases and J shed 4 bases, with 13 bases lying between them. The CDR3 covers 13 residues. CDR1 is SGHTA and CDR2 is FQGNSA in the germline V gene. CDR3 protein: CASSWGRGYEQYF. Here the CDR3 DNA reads TGTGCCAGCAGTTGGGGTCGGGGGTACGAGCAGTACTTC.

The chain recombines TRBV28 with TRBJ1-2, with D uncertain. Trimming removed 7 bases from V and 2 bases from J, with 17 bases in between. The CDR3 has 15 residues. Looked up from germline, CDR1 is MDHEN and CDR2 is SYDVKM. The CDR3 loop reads CASTYRDLLNYGYTF. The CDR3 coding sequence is TGTGCCAGCACCTACCGGGATTTACTCAACTATGGCTACACCTTC.

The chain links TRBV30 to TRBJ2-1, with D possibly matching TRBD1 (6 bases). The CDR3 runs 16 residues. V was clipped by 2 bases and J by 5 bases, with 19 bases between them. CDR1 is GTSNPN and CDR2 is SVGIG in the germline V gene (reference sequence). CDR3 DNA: TGTGCCTGGAGTTTCAACAGGGTTGGGGCGGACAATGAGCAGTTCTTC. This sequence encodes CAWSFNRVGADNEQFF.

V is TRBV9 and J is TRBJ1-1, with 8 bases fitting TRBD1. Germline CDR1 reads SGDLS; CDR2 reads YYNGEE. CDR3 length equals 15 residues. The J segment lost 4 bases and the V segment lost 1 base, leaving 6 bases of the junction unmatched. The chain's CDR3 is CASSVSTGGITEAFF. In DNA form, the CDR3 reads TGTGCCAGCAGCGTATCAACAGGGGGGATCACTGAAGCTTTCTTT. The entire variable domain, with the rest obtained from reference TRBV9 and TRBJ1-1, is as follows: DSGVTQTPKHLITATGQRVTLRCSPRSGDLSVYWYQQSLDQGLQFLIQYYNGEERAKGNILERFSAQQFPDLHSELNLSSLELGDSALYFCASSVSTGGITEAFFGQGTRLTVV.

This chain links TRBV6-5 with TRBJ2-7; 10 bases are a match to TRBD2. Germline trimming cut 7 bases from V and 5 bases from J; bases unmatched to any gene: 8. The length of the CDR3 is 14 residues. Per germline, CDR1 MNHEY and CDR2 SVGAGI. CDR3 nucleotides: TGTGCCAGCACCCCGGGACTAGCGCGAGACGAGCAGTACTTC. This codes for CASTPGLARDEQYF.

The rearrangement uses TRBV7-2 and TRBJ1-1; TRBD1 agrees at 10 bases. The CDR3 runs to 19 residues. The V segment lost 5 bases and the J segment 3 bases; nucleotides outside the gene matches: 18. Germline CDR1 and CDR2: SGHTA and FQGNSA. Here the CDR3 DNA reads TGTGCCAGCAGCCGTGCAGCGGGACAGGGGATGGCCCGTTACACTGAAGCTTTCTTT. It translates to CASSRAAGQGMARYTEAFF.

CDR3 nucleotide sequence: TGTGCCAGCAGTTTATCCGCTCTATCCCGGAGAGGAGAGACCCAGTACTTC. Residues: CASSLSALSRRGETQYF. The gene calls are TRBV27 and TRBJ2-5; no clear D gene. Trimming removed 0 bases at V and 4 bases at J, with 18 bases between. The germline V gene encodes CDR1 MNHEY and CDR2 SMNVEV (reference sequence). There are 17 residues in the CDR3.

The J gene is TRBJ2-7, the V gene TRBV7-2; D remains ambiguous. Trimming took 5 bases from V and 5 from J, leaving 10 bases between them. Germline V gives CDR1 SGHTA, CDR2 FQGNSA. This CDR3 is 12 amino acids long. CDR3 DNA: TGTGCCAGCAGCCGAGAGATTCACGAGCAGTACTTC. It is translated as CASSREIHEQYF.